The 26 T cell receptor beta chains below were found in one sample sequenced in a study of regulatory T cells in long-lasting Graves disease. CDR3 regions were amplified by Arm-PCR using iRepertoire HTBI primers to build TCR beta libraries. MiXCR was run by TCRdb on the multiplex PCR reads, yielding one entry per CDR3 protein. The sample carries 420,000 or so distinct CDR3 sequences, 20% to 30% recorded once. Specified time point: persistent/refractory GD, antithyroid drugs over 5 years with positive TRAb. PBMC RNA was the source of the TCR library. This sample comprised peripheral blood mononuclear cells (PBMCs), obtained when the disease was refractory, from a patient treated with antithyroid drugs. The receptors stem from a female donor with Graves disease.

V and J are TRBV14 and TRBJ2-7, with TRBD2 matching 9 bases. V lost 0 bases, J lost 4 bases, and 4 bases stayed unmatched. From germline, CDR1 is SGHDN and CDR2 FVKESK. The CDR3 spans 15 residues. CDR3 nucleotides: TGTGCCAGCAGCCAAGATTTAGCGGGAGTGTACGAGCAGTACTTC. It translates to CASSQDLAGVYEQYF.

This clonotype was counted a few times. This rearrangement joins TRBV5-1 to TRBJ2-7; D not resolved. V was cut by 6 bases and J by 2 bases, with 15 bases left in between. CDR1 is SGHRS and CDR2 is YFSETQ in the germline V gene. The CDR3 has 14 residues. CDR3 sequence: CASMKDPMTYEQYF. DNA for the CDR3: TGCGCCAGCATGAAGGACCCCATGACCTACGAGCAGTACTTC.

The CDR3 region is CASLDQPQHF. In DNA, the CDR3 is TGTGCCAGCCTGGATCAGCCCCAGCATTTT. The V gene is TRBV25-1, the J gene TRBJ1-5; no firm D call. Germline values: CDR1 MGHDK, CDR2 SYGVNS. With 8 bases removed from V and 5 bases from J, the gap between germline ends came to 4 bases. The CDR3 runs 10 residues.

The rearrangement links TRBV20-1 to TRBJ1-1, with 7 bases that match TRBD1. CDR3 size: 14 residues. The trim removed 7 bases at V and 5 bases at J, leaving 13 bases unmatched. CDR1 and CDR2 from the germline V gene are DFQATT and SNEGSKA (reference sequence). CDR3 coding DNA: TGCAGTGTAAGCAGAGGGCAGGGGGGGACTGAAGCTTTCTTT. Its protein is CSVSRGQGGTEAFF.

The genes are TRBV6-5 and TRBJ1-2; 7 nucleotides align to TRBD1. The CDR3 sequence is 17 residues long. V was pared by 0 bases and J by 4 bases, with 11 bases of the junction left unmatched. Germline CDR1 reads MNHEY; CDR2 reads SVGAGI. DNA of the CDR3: TGTGCCAGCAGTTACTCGCCAAGGGGGCGGGGTAGCTATGGCTACACCTTC. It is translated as CASSYSPRGRGSYGYTF.

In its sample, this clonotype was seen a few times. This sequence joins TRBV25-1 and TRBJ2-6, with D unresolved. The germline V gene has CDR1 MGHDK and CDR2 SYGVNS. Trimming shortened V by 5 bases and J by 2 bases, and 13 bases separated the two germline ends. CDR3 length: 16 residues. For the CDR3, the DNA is TGTGCCAGCAGTCCGCTAAGCGAAGCTGGGGCCAACGTCCTGACTTTC. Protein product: CASSPLSEAGANVLTF.

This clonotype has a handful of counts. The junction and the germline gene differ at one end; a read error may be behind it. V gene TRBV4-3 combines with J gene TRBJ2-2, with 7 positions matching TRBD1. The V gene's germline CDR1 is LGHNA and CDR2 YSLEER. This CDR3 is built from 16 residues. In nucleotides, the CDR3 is TGCGCCAACAGCCAGTGGGACAGCCTAAACACCGGGGAGCTGTTTTTT. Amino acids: CANSQWDSLNTGELFF.

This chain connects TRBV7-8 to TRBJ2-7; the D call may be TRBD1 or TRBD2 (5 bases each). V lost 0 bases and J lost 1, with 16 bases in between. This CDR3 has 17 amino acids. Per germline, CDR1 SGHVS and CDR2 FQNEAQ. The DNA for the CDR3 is TGTGCCAGCAGCTTAGCGTGGGACGCACTTAAGTCCTACGAGCAGTACTTC. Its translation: CASSLAWDALKSYEQYF.

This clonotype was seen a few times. The CDR3 bases are TGTGCCAGCAGTCCCGGGACAGGGTCCACCTACGAGCAGTACTTC. Amino acid sequence: CASSPGTGSTYEQYF. The rearrangement joins TRBV28 to TRBJ2-7; 9 bases line up with TRBD1. This CDR3 is 15 amino acids long. CDR1 is MDHEN and CDR2 is SYDVKM in the germline V gene. V trimming: 5 bases; J trimming: 2 bases; junction bases outside the gene matches: 7.

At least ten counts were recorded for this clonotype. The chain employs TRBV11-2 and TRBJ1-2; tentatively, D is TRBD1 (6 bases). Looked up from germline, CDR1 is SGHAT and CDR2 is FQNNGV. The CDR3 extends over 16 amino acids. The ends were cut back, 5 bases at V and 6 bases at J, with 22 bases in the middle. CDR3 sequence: CASSPSTGGRVDGYTF. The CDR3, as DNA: TGTGCCAGCAGCCCATCGACAGGCGGACGTGTGGATGGCTACACCTTC.

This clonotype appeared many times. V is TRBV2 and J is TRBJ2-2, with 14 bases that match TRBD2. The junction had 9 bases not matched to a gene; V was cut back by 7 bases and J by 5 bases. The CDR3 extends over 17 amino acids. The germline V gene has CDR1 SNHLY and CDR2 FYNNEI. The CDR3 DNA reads TGTGCCAGCACCAGGGGACTAGCGGGAGTTCGGACCGGGGAGCTGTTTTTT. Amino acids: CASTRGLAGVRTGELFF.

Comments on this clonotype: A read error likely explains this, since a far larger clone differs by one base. The CDR3 sequence is CASSYSGGPTYEQYF. DNA of the CDR3: TGTGCCAGCAGTTACTCTGGGGGACCGACCTACGAGCAGTACTTC. The chain carries TRBV7-2 and TRBJ2-7; D is tentatively TRBD1 or TRBD2 (5 bases each). The CDR3 covers 15 residues. Germline CDR1 is SGHTA and CDR2 is FQGNSA. Trimming pared 6 bases from V and 2 bases from J, leaving 17 bases between.

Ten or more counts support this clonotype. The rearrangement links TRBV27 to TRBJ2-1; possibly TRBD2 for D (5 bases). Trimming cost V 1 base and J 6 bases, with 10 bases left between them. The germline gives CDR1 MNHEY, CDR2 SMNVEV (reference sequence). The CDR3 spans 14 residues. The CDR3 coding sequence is TGTGCCAGCAGTTTATTACTAGTTGGCAATGAGCAGTTCTTC. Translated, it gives CASSLLLVGNEQFF.

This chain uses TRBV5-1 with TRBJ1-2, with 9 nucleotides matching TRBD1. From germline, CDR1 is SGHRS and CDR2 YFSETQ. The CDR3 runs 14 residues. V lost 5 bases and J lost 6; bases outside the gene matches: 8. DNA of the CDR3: TGCGCCAGCAGACAGGGGGCGAAGTCGGATGGCTACACCTTC. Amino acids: CASRQGAKSDGYTF. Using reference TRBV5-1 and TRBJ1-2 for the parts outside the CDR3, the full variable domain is KAGVTQTPRYLIKTRGQQVTLSCSPISGHRSVSWYQQTPGQGLQFLFEYFSETQRNKGNFPGRFSGRQFSNSRSEMNVSTLELGDSALYLCASRQGAKSDGYTFGSGTRLTVV.

Here the CDR3 DNA reads TGCGCCAGCACCCTGGGGACAGAGAACACTGAAGCTTTCTTT. Translated, it gives CASTLGTENTEAFF. The rearrangement links TRBV5-1 to TRBJ1-1; 7 positions agree with TRBD1. The length of the CDR3 is 14 residues. V was pared by 6 bases and J by 1 base, with 6 bases of the junction left unmatched. Germline values: CDR1 SGHRS, CDR2 YFSETQ.

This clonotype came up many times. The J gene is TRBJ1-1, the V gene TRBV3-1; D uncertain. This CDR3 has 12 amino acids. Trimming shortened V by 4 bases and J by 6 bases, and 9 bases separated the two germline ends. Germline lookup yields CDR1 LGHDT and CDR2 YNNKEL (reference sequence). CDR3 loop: CASSLTGAEAFF. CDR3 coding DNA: TGTGCCAGCAGCCTTACCGGGGCTGAAGCTTTCTTT.

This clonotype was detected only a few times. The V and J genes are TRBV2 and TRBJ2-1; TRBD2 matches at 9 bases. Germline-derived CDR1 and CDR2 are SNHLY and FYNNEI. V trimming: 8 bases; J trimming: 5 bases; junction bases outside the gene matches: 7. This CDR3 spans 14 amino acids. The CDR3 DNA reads TGTGCCAGCGGGGGGACTAGCTCGAACAATGAGCAGTTCTTC. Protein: CASGGTSSNNEQFF. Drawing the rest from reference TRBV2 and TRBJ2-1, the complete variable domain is EPEVTQTPSHQVTQMGQEVILRCVPISNHLYFYWYRQILGQKVEFLVSFYNNEISEKSEIFDDQFSVERPDGSNFTLKIRSTKLEDSAMYFCASGGTSSNNEQFFGPGTRLTVL.

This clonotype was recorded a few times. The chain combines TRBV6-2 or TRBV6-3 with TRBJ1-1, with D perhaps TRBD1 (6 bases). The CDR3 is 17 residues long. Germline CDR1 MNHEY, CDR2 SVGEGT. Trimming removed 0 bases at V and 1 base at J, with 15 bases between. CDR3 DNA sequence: TGTGCCAGCAGTTACTCGGTTCCGGGGGCTCCGAACACTGAAGCTTTCTTT. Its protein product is CASSYSVPGAPNTEAFF.

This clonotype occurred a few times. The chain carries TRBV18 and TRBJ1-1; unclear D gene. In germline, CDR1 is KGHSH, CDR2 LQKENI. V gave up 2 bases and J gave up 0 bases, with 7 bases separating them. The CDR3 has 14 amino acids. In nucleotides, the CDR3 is TGTGCCAGCTCACCATCAGGTTTGAACACTGAAGCTTTCTTT. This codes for CASSPSGLNTEAFF.

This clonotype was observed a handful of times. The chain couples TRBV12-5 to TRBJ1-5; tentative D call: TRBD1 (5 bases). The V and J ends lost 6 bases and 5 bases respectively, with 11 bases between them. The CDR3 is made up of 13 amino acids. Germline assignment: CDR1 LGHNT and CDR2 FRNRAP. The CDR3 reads CASGLGADQPQHF. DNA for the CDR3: TGTGCTAGTGGCCTTGGGGCCGATCAGCCCCAGCATTTT.

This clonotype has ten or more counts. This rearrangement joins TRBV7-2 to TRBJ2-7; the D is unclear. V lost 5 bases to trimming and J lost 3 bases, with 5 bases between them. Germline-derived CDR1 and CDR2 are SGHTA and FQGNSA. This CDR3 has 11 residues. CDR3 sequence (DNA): TGTGCCAGCAGCCCGGACTACGAGCAGTACTTC. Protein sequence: CASSPDYEQYF. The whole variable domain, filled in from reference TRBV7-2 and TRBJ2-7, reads GAGVSQSPSNKVTEKGKDVELRCDPISGHTALYWYRQSLGQGLEFLIYFQGNSAPDKSGLPSDRFSAERTGGSVSTLTIQRTQQEDSAVYLCASSPDYEQYFGPGTRLTVT.

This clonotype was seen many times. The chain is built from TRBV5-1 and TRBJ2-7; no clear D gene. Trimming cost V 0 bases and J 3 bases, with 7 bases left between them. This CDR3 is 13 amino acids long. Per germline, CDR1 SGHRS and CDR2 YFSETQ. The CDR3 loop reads CASSLDDRYEQYF. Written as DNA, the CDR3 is TGCGCCAGCAGCTTGGACGACCGCTACGAGCAGTACTTC.

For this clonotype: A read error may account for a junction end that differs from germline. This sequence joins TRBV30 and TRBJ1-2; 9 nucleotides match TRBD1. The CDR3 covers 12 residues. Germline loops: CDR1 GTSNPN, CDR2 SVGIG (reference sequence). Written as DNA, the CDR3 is TGTGTCTGGGAACAGGGGGCGGGCGGCTACACCTTC. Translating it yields CVWEQGAGGYTF.

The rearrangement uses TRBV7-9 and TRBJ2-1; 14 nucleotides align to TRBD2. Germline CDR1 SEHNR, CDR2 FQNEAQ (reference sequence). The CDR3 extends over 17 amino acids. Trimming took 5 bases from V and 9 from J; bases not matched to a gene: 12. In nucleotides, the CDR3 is TGTGCCAGCAGCCGACTTGAGACTAGCGGGAGGGGAAGTGAGCAGTTCTTC. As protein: CASSRLETSGRGSEQFF. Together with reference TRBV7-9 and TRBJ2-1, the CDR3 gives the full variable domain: DTGVSQNPRHKITKRGQNVTFRCDPISEHNRLYWYRQTLGQGPEFLTYFQNEAQLEKSRLLSDRFSAERPKGSFSTLEIQRTEQGDSAMYLCASSRLETSGRGSEQFFGPGTRLTVL.

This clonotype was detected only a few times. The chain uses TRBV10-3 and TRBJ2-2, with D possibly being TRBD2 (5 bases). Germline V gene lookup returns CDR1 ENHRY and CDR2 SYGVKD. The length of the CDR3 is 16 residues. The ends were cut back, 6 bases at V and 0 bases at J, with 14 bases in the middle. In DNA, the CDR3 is TGTGCCATCAGGGGTGGAAGCGGACCGAACACCGGGGAGCTGTTTTTT. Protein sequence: CAIRGGSGPNTGELFF.

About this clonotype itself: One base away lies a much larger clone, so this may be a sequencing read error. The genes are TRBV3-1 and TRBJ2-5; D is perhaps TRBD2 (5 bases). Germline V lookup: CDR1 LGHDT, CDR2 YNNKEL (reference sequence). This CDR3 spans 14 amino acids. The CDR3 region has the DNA TGTGCCAACAGCCCCGGGGATTTAGTCGAGACCCAGTACTTC. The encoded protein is CANSPGDLVETQYF.